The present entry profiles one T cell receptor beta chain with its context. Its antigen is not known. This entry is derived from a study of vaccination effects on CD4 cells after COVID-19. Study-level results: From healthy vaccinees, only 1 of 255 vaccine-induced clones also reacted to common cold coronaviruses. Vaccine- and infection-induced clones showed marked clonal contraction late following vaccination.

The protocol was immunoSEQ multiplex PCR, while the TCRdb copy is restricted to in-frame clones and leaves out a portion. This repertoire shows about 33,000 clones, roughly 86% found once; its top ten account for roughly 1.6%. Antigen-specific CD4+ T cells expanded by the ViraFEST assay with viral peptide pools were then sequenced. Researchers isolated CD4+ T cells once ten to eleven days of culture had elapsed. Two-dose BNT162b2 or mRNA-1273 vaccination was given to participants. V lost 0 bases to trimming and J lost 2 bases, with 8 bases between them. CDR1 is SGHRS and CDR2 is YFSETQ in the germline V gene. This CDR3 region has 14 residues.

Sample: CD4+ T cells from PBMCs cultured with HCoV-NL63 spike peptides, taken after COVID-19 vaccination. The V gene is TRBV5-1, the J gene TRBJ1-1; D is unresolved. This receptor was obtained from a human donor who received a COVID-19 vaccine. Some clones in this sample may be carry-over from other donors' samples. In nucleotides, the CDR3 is TGCGCCAGCAGCTTGGGTGGAGTAAACACTGAAGCTTTCTTT. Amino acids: CASSLGGVNTEAFF.